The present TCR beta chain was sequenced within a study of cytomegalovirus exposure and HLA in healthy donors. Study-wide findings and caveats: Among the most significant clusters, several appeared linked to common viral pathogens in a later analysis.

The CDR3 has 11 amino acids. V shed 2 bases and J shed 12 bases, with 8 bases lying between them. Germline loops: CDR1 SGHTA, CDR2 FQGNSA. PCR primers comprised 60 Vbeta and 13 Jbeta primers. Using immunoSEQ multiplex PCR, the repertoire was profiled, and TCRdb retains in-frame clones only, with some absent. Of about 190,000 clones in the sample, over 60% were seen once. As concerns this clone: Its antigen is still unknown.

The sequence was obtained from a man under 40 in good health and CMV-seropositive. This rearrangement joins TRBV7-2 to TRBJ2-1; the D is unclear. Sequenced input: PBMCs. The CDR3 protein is CASSLTGRQFF. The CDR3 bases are TGTGCCAGCAGCTTAACGGGTAGGCAGTTCTTC.